A single sample gave rise to the 10 T cell receptor beta chains below, sequenced in a study of blood T cell repertoires in COVID-19. Some clones are missing from TCRdb's copy, which holds only in-frame ones; the method was immunoSEQ multiplex PCR. In the table there are about 360,000 clones, 70% to 90% of which are singletons. Sequencing was carried out using PBMCs or T cells enriched from blood (not recorded which). The receptor set was obtained from a man aged 40-50 years in a cohort exposed to, infected with or recovered from COVID-19 (not recorded which).

The count of this clone is one. J is TRBJ1-5 and V is TRBV19; D perhaps matches TRBD1 (5 bases). Trimming pared 7 bases from V and 3 bases from J, leaving 13 bases between. The CDR3 sequence is 14 residues long. Germline CDR1 is LNHDA and CDR2 is SQIVND (reference sequence). CDR3 coding DNA: TGTGCCAGTAAAGGCGTGACAGCCAATCAGCCCCAGCATTTT. Residues: CASKGVTANQPQHF.

The chain uses TRBV9 and TRBJ2-3; D is unresolved. V was trimmed by 4 bases and J by 0 bases, leaving 9 bases between them. CDR3 size: 14 residues. Germline CDR1 is SGDLS and CDR2 is YYNGEE. In DNA form, the CDR3 reads TGTGCCAGCAGCCCCTTTCCTAGCACAGATACGCAGTATTTT. Its protein is CASSPFPSTDTQYF.

This clone showed up just a few times. The rearrangement links TRBV18 to TRBJ2-2; 8 positions agree with TRBD1. The trim removed 2 bases at V and 6 bases at J, leaving 8 bases unmatched. Per the germline V gene, CDR1 is KGHSH and CDR2 is LQKENI. The CDR3 runs to 16 residues. CDR3 coding DNA: TGTGCCAGCTCACCAAATAAAGCAGGGGGCTCCGGGGAGCTGTTTTTT. Its protein product is CASSPNKAGGSGELFF.

This rearrangement joins TRBV27 to TRBJ1-5; 7 nucleotides agree with TRBD1. Losses at the gene ends were 4 bases for V and 3 bases for J; bases not matched to a gene: 3. Looked up from germline, CDR1 is MNHEY and CDR2 is SMNVEV (reference sequence). The CDR3 runs to 14 residues. The CDR3 region is CASSSGQYNQPQHF. DNA of the CDR3: TGTGCCAGCAGTTCGGGACAGTACAATCAGCCCCAGCATTTT.

This chain links TRBV19 with TRBJ2-1; 12 nucleotides match TRBD2. Germline assignment: CDR1 LNHDA and CDR2 SQIVND (reference sequence). Germline trimming cut 1 base from V and 8 bases from J; bases unmatched to any gene: 3. This CDR3 has 15 amino acids. CDR3 loop: CASSIGLAGVYEQFF. The CDR3 DNA is TGTGCCAGTAGTATAGGACTAGCGGGAGTCTATGAGCAGTTCTTC.

The rearrangement uses TRBV2 and TRBJ2-7, with 10 bases that match TRBD2. The V and J ends lost 6 bases and 2 bases, in that order; junction bases with no gene match: 4. Per the germline V gene, CDR1 is SNHLY and CDR2 is FYNNEI. This CDR3 contains 14 residues. CDR3 sequence: CASRGTSDPYEQYF. For the CDR3, the DNA is TGTGCCAGCAGAGGGACTAGCGATCCCTACGAGCAGTACTTC.

This clone was counted only a few times. This chain connects TRBV7-2 to TRBJ1-5; no definite D call. Germline CDR1 and CDR2: SGHTA and FQGNSA. The CDR3 runs 14 residues. The V gene lost 5 bases and the J gene lost 0 bases, with 8 bases spanning the gap. The CDR3 bases are TGTGCCAGCAGCCCTAGTAATAGCAATCAGCCCCAGCATTTT. It encodes CASSPSNSNQPQHF. Using reference TRBV7-2 and TRBJ1-5 for the parts outside the CDR3, the full variable domain is GAGVSQSPSNKVTEKGKDVELRCDPISGHTALYWYRQSLGQGLEFLIYFQGNSAPDKSGLPSDRFSAERTGGSVSTLTIQRTQQEDSAVYLCASSPSNSNQPQHFGDGTRLSIL.

The rearrangement uses TRBV28 and TRBJ2-1, with 10 bases that match TRBD2. This CDR3 has 15 residues. The junction had 6 bases not matched to a gene; V was cut back by 6 bases and J by 4 bases. Germline assignment: CDR1 MDHEN and CDR2 SYDVKM. The CDR3 nucleotides read TGTGCCAGCAGCCCCTCTAGCGGGAGTTACAATGAGCAGTTCTTC. Protein: CASSPSSGSYNEQFF.

The chain has TRBV5-6 and TRBJ1-2; TRBD1 matches 7 bases. The CDR3 contains 14 residues. Germline CDR1 SGHDT, CDR2 YYEEEE. V was clipped by 0 bases and J by 4 bases; unmatched bases: 3. As DNA, the CDR3 is TGTGCCAGCAGCTTGGGACAGGGCTTCTATGGCTACACCTTC. This encodes CASSLGQGFYGYTF. Supplemented by reference TRBV5-6 and TRBJ1-2, the full variable domain reads DAGVTQSPTHLIKTRGQQVTLRCSPKSGHDTVSWYQQALGQGPQFIFQYYEEEERQRGNFPDRFSGHQFPNYSSELNVNALLLGDSALYLCASSLGQGFYGYTFGSGTRLTVV.

The V and J genes are TRBV2 and TRBJ1-1; perhaps TRBD1 as D (5 bases). With 2 bases removed from V and 10 bases from J, the gap between germline ends came to 11 bases. CDR3 length: 12 amino acids. Germline V lookup: CDR1 SNHLY, CDR2 FYNNEI. The CDR3 coding sequence is TGTGCCAGCAGTGAATGGGGCAGGGCAGCTTTCTTT. Translation: CASSEWGRAAFF.